The 20 T cell receptor beta chains listed next were all sequenced from one sample in a study of regulatory T cells in long-lasting Graves disease. The sample's time point: newly diagnosed GD, antithyroid drugs for less than 3 months. The TCR library was prepared using RNA isolated from PBMCs. iRepertoire HTBI primers and Arm-PCR of CDR3 regions built TCR beta libraries. TCRdb used MiXCR to reprocess the multiplex PCR reads, holding one entry per CDR3 protein. The data contain around 450,000 distinct CDR3 sequences, roughly 15% of them seen just once; the ten biggest clones take up about 8.3%. This sample also appeared in a second study, on T cells in Graves' hyperthyroidism and ophthalmopathy.

This sample comprised peripheral blood mononuclear cells (PBMCs), obtained at new diagnosis, from a patient treated with antithyroid drugs. These receptors were obtained from a woman in her thirties or forties with Graves disease.

CDR3 protein: CASSLGQINEQFF. The CDR3 DNA reads as TGTGCCAGCAGTTTAGGACAGATCAATGAGCAGTTCTTC. V usage is TRBV28 and J usage is TRBJ2-1; perhaps TRBD1 as D (6 bases). The V end was cut by 2 bases, the J end by 6 bases, with 8 bases between. Germline CDR1 and CDR2: MDHEN and SYDVKM. This CDR3 spans 13 amino acids.

CDR3 DNA sequence: TGTGCCAGTAGTACGAGCGGGAGTTGGTCCGGGGAGCTGTTTTTT. It encodes CASSTSGSWSGELFF. The chain employs TRBV19 and TRBJ2-2, with 8 bases lining up with TRBD2. CDR3 length: 15 residues. CDR1 is LNHDA, CDR2 SQIVND, per germline (reference sequence). The V and J ends lost 4 bases and 6 bases, in that order; junction bases with no gene match: 7.

This clonotype came up many times. The CDR3 protein is CASSPGQGANSYEQYF. The DNA for the CDR3 is TGTGCCAGCAGTCCGGGACAGGGGGCGAATTCCTACGAGCAGTACTTC. This chain connects TRBV12-3 or TRBV12-4 to TRBJ2-7, with TRBD1 matching over 12 bases. This CDR3 contains 16 residues. The J segment lost 1 base and the V segment lost 5 bases, leaving 6 bases of the junction unmatched.

The table lists this clonotype with many counts. The rearrangement links TRBV9 to TRBJ2-7; D may correspond to TRBD1 or TRBD2 (7 bases each). Germline V gene lookup returns CDR1 SGDLS and CDR2 YYNGEE. There are 15 residues in the CDR3. Trimming took off 1 base at V and 7 bases at J, with 18 bases between the two ends. CDR3 region: CASSVTSGGAGEQYF. The CDR3 region has the DNA TGTGCCAGCAGCGTAACGTCAGGGGGAGCGGGGGAGCAGTACTTC.

This clonotype was counted at least ten times. This chain connects TRBV6-2 or TRBV6-3 to TRBJ2-1; D is ambiguous. Deletions cut 2 bases from V and 6 bases from J, with 2 bases between. Germline-derived CDR1 and CDR2 are MNHEY and SVGEGT. The CDR3 totals 11 residues. As DNA, the CDR3 is TGTGCCAGCAGTTACCCCAATGAGCAGTTCTTC. This encodes CASSYPNEQFF.

This clonotype was seen only a few times. The chain links TRBV5-1 to TRBJ2-2, with unresolved D. V was shortened by 4 bases and J by 3 bases, with 10 bases between the two germline ends. The CDR3 has 14 amino acids. Germline V CDR1 and CDR2: SGHRS, YFSETQ. The CDR3 DNA reads as TGCGCCAGCAGCAAGGGTCTAGACACCGGGGAGCTGTTTTTT. Its protein is CASSKGLDTGELFF.

This clonotype has at least ten counts. J is TRBJ2-3 and V is TRBV20-1, with TRBD2 matching over 9 bases. The V gene end was trimmed by 0 bases and the J gene end by 5 bases; junction bases not matched to a gene: 6. Germline V gene lookup returns CDR1 DFQATT and CDR2 SNEGSKA (reference sequence). This CDR3 contains 15 residues. The CDR3 DNA reads as TGCAGTGCTAGAGATCCCGCGGGAGGGGGAGATACGCAGTATTTT. Translation gives CSARDPAGGGDTQYF.

This sequence joins TRBV30 and TRBJ2-7, with a tentative D call TRBD1 (5 bases). The CDR3 has 12 residues. V dropped 3 bases and J dropped 1 base, with 7 bases sitting between them. Looked up from germline, CDR1 is GTSNPN and CDR2 is SVGIG (reference sequence). As DNA, the CDR3 is TGTGCCTGGAGGACAGATTCCTACGAGCAGTACTTC. Amino acids: CAWRTDSYEQYF. Using reference TRBV30 and TRBJ2-7 for the parts outside the CDR3, the full variable domain is SQTIHQWPATLVQPVGSPLSLECTVEGTSNPNLYWYRQAAGRGLQLLFYSVGIGQISSEVPQNLSASRPQDRQFILSSKKLLLSDSGFYLCAWRTDSYEQYFGPGTRLTVT.

This clonotype has a count of ten or more. The genes are TRBV15 and TRBJ2-1; TRBD1 agrees at 10 bases. In germline, CDR1 is LNHNV, CDR2 YYDKDF (reference sequence). V trimming: 1 base; J trimming: 12 bases; junction bases outside the gene matches: 6. CDR3 size: 14 residues. The CDR3 reads CATSRGTTGGPQFF. CDR3 bases: TGTGCCACCAGCAGAGGGACGACAGGGGGCCCGCAGTTCTTC. The whole variable domain, remainder taken from reference TRBV15 and TRBJ2-1, is DAMVIQNPRYQVTQFGKPVTLSCSQTLNHNVMYWYQQKSSQAPKLLFHYYDKDFNNEADTPDNFQSRRPNTSFCFLDIRSPGLGDTAMYLCATSRGTTGGPQFFGPGTRLTVL.

This clonotype was counted ten times or more. The chain couples TRBV27 to TRBJ2-2, with 7 bases that match TRBD2. The ends lost 0 bases at V and 9 bases at J; junction bases unmatched: 10. The CDR3 is 16 residues long. The germline CDR1 and CDR2 sequences are MNHEY and SMNVEV (reference sequence). The CDR3 DNA is TGTGCCAGCAGTTTATCCTCCCAGGGAGGGGTACGGGAGCTGTTTTTT. This codes for CASSLSSQGGVRELFF.

The sample holds many counts of this clonotype. This chain uses TRBV9 with TRBJ2-5, with unresolved D. The V gene's germline CDR1 is SGDLS and CDR2 YYNGEE. This CDR3 comprises 12 residues. Trimming took 4 bases from V and 7 from J, leaving 11 bases between them. The CDR3 nucleotides read TGTGCCAGCAGCCCCTCCGGACCGACCCAGTACTTC. Translating it yields CASSPSGPTQYF.

In its sample, this clonotype was seen many times. This chain links TRBV3-1 with TRBJ2-3, with D hard to call. The CDR3 loop spans 15 amino acids. The germline V gene has CDR1 LGHDT and CDR2 YNNKEL (reference sequence). V shed 0 bases and J shed 2 bases, with 9 bases lying between them. This CDR3 reads CASSQDPQNTDTQYF. For the CDR3, the DNA is TGTGCCAGCAGCCAAGATCCTCAGAACACAGATACGCAGTATTTT.

There are many counts of this clonotype. The chain employs TRBV5-4 and TRBJ2-7; D is possibly TRBD2 (5 bases). Looked up from germline, CDR1 is SGHNT and CDR2 is YYREEE (reference sequence). V was clipped by 2 bases and J by 7 bases, with 16 bases between them. The CDR3 consists of 14 residues. CDR3 amino acids: CASSFSERWREQYF. The CDR3 bases are TGTGCCAGCAGCTTTTCTGAAAGGTGGAGGGAGCAGTACTTC.

The chain joins TRBV5-4 to TRBJ2-3; TRBD2 agrees at 11 bases. Germline V gene lookup returns CDR1 SGHNT and CDR2 YYREEE (reference sequence). J gave up 0 bases and V 4 bases, and 4 bases lay outside the gene matches. This CDR3 is 16 amino acids long. CDR3 sequence: CASSMGLADSTDTQYF. In DNA form, the CDR3 reads TGTGCCAGCAGCATGGGACTAGCGGATAGCACAGATACGCAGTATTTT.

This clonotype was seen ten or more times. V usage is TRBV29-1 and J usage is TRBJ1-1, with 9 bases that match TRBD1. The CDR3 spans 14 residues. The germline CDR1 and CDR2 sequences are SQVTM and ANQGSEA. Unmatched junction bases numbered 10, after V lost 5 bases and J lost 6 bases. For the CDR3, the DNA is TGCAGCGTTACCGGGACAGGGTTAGTCGCTGAAGCTTTCTTT. Amino acids: CSVTGTGLVAEAFF.

This clonotype has only a few counts. The V call is TRBV6-1, the J call TRBJ2-7; D gene unclear. The CDR3 extends over 13 amino acids. CDR1 and CDR2 (germline): MNHNS, SASEGT. Trimming removed 7 bases at V and 5 bases at J, with 15 bases between. CDR3 sequence (DNA): TGTGCCAGCAATAACAGAGTCCTCAACGAGCAGTACTTC. This gives the protein CASNNRVLNEQYF.

This clonotype was counted ten times or more. The CDR3 DNA follows: TGTGCCAGCAGTTTACGAGGTCCATTTGAAAAACTGTTTTTT. Its protein is CASSLRGPFEKLFF. This sequence joins TRBV12-3 or TRBV12-4 and TRBJ1-4; unclear D gene. The CDR3 length is 14 residues. With 2 bases removed from V and 7 bases from J, the gap between germline ends came to 11 bases.

This clonotype was seen many times. CDR3 coding DNA: TGTGCCAGCAGCTCCCACGACACCAGCTCCTACAATGAGCAGTTCTTC. Protein: CASSSHDTSSYNEQFF. The rearrangement uses TRBV7-2 and TRBJ2-1; the D is unclear. V lost 4 bases and J lost 0, with 13 bases in between. CDR1 SGHTA and CDR2 FQGNSA come from the germline V gene. The CDR3 sequence is 16 residues long.

Ten or more counts support this clonotype. The rearrangement joins TRBV5-1 to TRBJ2-2; D is uncertain. This CDR3 is 16 amino acids long. Germline V gene sequence: CDR1 SGHRS, CDR2 YFSETQ. V dropped 2 bases and J dropped 0 bases, with 11 bases sitting between them. CDR3: CASSFRATPNTGELFF. The CDR3, as DNA: TGCGCCAGCAGCTTCCGGGCTACCCCGAACACCGGGGAGCTGTTTTTT. The full variable domain, completed using reference TRBV5-1 and TRBJ2-2, is KAGVTQTPRYLIKTRGQQVTLSCSPISGHRSVSWYQQTPGQGLQFLFEYFSETQRNKGNFPGRFSGRQFSNSRSEMNVSTLELGDSALYLCASSFRATPNTGELFFGEGSRLTVL.

This clonotype was seen ten or more times. The chain couples TRBV18 to TRBJ2-4; 9 positions agree with TRBD1. V shed 3 bases, J shed 1 base, and the junction held 4 bases outside the gene matches. The CDR3 runs 16 residues. Germline V gene lookup returns CDR1 KGHSH and CDR2 LQKENI. CDR3 sequence reads: CASSPGTGPAKNIQYF. The CDR3, as DNA: TGTGCCAGCTCACCCGGGACAGGGCCCGCCAAAAACATTCAGTACTTC.